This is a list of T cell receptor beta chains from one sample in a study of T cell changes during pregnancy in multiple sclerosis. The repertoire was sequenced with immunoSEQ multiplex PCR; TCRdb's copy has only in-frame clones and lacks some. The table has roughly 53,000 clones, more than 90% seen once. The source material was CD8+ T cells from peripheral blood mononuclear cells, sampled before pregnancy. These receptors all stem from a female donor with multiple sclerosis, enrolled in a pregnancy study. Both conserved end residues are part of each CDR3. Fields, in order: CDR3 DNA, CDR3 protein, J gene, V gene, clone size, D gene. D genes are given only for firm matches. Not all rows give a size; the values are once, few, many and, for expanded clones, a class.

TGTGCCAGCAGCTCACCTAAGAGGGATACCAACTATGGCTACACCTTC CASSSPKRDTNYGYTF TRBJ1-2 TRBV21-1 . .
TGTGCCAGCAGCATCGAGCGGGGGGGGTACAATGAGCAGTTCTTC CASSIERGGYNEQFF TRBJ2-1 TRBV11-2 . TRBD2
TGTGCCAGCAGCGCGCTACGGTCTGAAGCTTTCTTT CASSALRSEAFF TRBJ1-1 TRBV5-6 . .
TGTGCCAGCAGCGTAGTCGGCGGCAACTCTGGAAACACCATATATTTT CASSVVGGNSGNTIYF TRBJ1-3 TRBV9 . .
TGCGCCAGCAGCCAAGACAGGGCAAGGATCTATGGCTACACCTTC CASSQDRARIYGYTF TRBJ1-2 TRBV4-3 . .
TGTGCCAGCTCGGCCTACGAGCAGTACTTC CASSAYEQYF TRBJ2-7 TRBV21-1 . .
TGCGCCAGCAGCCAGGACACCGGGACCCAGTACTTC CASSQDTGTQYF TRBJ2-5 TRBV4-1 . .
TGTGCCAGCAGTTCGGGACTAGCGGGCGGGGAGCTGTTTTTT CASSSGLAGGELFF TRBJ2-2 TRBV6-4 . TRBD2
TGTGCCAGTAGTATCGTTGACAGGGTCAATCAGCCCCAGCATTTT CASSIVDRVNQPQHF TRBJ1-5 TRBV19 once TRBD1
TGTGCCAGCAGCACCAGGGACCTCCCGGGAGTTACTAATGAAAAACTGTTTTTT CASSTRDLPGVTNEKLFF TRBJ1-4 TRBV5-8 . .
TGCGCCAGCAGCCATTCGTCGTCTAATGAAAAACTGTTTTTT CASSHSSSNEKLFF TRBJ1-4 TRBV4-1 . .
TGTGCCAGCAGTTGGGCGGGAGGCTACGAGCAGTACTTC CASSWAGGYEQYF TRBJ2-7 TRBV28 . TRBD2
TGTGCCAGCAGCCAAGTTAGAGCGGGGGCCCTCTCTGAGCAGTTCTTC CASSQVRAGALSEQFF TRBJ2-1 TRBV4-2 . TRBD2
TGCAGCGGGGAGGTCAGTCAAGAGACCCAGTACTTC CSGEVSQETQYF TRBJ2-5 TRBV29-1 . .
TGTGCCAGCACCCCCTCGAGAGGGAGCGAGCAGTACTTC CASTPSRGSEQYF TRBJ2-7 TRBV11-2 . .
TGTGCCAGCAGTGAAGCCCTTGCGGGGCCTGGCTACACCTTC CASSEALAGPGYTF TRBJ1-2 TRBV2 . .
TGTGCCAGCAGCGTAGGAGGCGCCGGGGGGCCCACCTACGAGCAGTACTTC CASSVGGAGGPTYEQYF TRBJ2-7 TRBV9 . .
TGCGCCAGCCGGGGGGACGGGCAGGGGTATGGCTACACCTTC CASRGDGQGYGYTF TRBJ1-2 TRBV4-1 . .
TGTGCCAGCAGCGTGAGCGGAACCGGTGTGGACATTCAGTACTTC CASSVSGTGVDIQYF TRBJ2-4 TRBV5-4 . .
TGTGCCAGCAGTTTGCAGGGGGGCACTGAAGCTTTCTTT CASSLQGGTEAFF TRBJ1-1 TRBV27 . TRBD1
TGTGCCAGTAGTATGGGGGGAAGCCCTGAAGCTTTCTTT CASSMGGSPEAFF TRBJ1-1 TRBV19 . .
TGTGCCAGCAGCTTCTATACTCTAGAAGGAGGTGAAGCTTTCTTT CASSFYTLEGGEAFF TRBJ1-1 TRBV7-2 few .
TGTGCCAGCAGTTTATTGGGACAGGGTCGGGGCTACACCTTC CASSLLGQGRGYTF TRBJ1-2 TRBV27 . TRBD1
TGTGCCAGCAGGGGGGACAGGGACCTGAACACTGAAGCTTTCTTT CASRGDRDLNTEAFF TRBJ1-1 TRBV2 . TRBD1
TGTGCTAGTGGTCAACAGGGAAATCGCGAGCAGTACTTC CASGQQGNREQYF TRBJ2-7 TRBV12-5 . .
TGTGCCAGTAGTATATCGGGACTAGATGTAGATACGCAGTATTTT CASSISGLDVDTQYF TRBJ2-3 TRBV19 . TRBD2
TGTGCCAGCAGCCCATGGGACAGGGGATACAATGAGCAGTTCTTC CASSPWDRGYNEQFF TRBJ2-1 TRBV5-6 . TRBD1
TGTGCCAGTAGAGTCGGGACAGACCCCTACGAGCAGTACTTC CASRVGTDPYEQYF TRBJ2-7 TRBV19 . TRBD1
TGTGCCAGCAGCTTAACAGGGGGCGGGGATACGCAGTATTTT CASSLTGGGDTQYF TRBJ2-3 TRBV7-3 . TRBD1
TGTGCCAGCAGCGCAGTGAGGGGGAAGGATATAAGCGGTCCCCAGTACTTC CASSAVRGKDISGPQYF TRBJ2-5 TRBV11-2 . .
TGTGCCAGCTCAGGGACAGTCTCCTACGAGCAGTACTTC CASSGTVSYEQYF TRBJ2-7 TRBV18 . TRBD1
TGTGCCAGCAGTTACGTTGGAGGTAACACTGAAGCTTTCTTT CASSYVGGNTEAFF TRBJ1-1 TRBV6-5 once .
TGTGCCAGCAGCTTGGATAGTAGCGGGGGGACAGATACGCAGTATTTT CASSLDSSGGTDTQYF TRBJ2-3 TRBV5-6 . TRBD2
TGTGCCAGCAGCTGGGGGACTAGCAATGCCTACGAGCAGTACTTC CASSWGTSNAYEQYF TRBJ2-7 TRBV13 once TRBD2
TGTGCCAGCAGCACAGGGGTTGCCGGCTACACCTTC CASSTGVAGYTF TRBJ1-2 TRBV7-9 . TRBD1
TGTGCCAGTAGTAAGGACAGGGGGGCAAACACTGAAGCTTTCTTT CASSKDRGANTEAFF TRBJ1-1 TRBV19 . TRBD1
TGTGCCAGCAGGCCCGGGGGGGAGGAGACCCAGTACTTC CASRPGGEETQYF TRBJ2-5 TRBV6-5 . TRBD2
TGTGCCAGCAGCTTGGCCGGGGGAAGGGGGGGCTATGGCTACACCTTC CASSLAGGRGGYGYTF TRBJ1-2 TRBV5-4 . .
TGTGCCAGCAGCTCGGGACAGGGGGCCTACGAGCAGTACTTC CASSSGQGAYEQYF TRBJ2-7 TRBV7-7 . TRBD1
TGCGCCAGCAGCCAAGATACGGGGGGGCCCGAGCAGTACTTC CASSQDTGGPEQYF TRBJ2-7 TRBV4-3 . TRBD2
TGTGCCAGCAGTTTAGTAGCGAACACTGAAGCTTTCTTT CASSLVANTEAFF TRBJ1-1 TRBV27 . .
TGTGCCAGCAGCTTGGGGGGACCTGAAGCTTTCTTT CASSLGGPEAFF TRBJ1-1 TRBV7-3 . .
TGTGCCAGCAGTCCCGGGGAGTTTCATGAAAAACTGTTTTTT CASSPGEFHEKLFF TRBJ1-4 TRBV27 once .